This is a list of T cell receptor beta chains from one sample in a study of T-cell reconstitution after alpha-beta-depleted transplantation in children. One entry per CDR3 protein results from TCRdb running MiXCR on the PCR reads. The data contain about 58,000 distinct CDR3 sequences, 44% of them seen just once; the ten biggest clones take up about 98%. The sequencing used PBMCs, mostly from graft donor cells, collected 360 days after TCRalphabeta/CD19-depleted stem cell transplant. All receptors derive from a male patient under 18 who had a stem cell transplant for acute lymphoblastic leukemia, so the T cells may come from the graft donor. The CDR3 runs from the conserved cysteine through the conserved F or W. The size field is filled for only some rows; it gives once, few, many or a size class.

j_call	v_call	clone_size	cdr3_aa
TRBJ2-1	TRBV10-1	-	CASRRLSESYNEQFF
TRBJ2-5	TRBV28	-	CASSSQLAGGGETQYF
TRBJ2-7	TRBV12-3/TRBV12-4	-	CASSLEWDEQYF
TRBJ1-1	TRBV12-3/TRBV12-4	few	CASSFDRIMNTEAFF
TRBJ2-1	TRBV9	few	CASSTGGLNEQFF
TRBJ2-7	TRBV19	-	CASSRDRGVYEQYF
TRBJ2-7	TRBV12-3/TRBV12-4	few	CASSRAGYEQYF
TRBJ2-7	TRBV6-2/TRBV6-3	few	CASSYAYEQYF
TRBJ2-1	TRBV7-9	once	CASSPYLTSSYNEQFF
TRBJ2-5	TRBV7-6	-	CASSRGLAGETQYF
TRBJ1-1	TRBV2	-	CASGSWTANTEAFF
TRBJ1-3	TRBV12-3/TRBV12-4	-	CASSFGGNTIYF
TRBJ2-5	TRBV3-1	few	CASSQLRLAGARGQETQYF
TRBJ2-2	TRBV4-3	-	CASSPGQGTGELFF
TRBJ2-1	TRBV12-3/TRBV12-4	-	CASSFITPYNEQFF
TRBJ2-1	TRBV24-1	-	CATSYRGNEQFF
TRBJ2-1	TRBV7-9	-	CASSLAGRGNNEQFF
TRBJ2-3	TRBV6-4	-	CASSDGRASSTDTQYF
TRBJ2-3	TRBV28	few	CASSLDGATDTQYF
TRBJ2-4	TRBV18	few	CASSPASDGPNIQYF
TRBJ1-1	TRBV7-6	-	CASSSQQGRNTEAFF
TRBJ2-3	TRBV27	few	CASSLRGGGGTDTQYF
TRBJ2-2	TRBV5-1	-	CASSLHRANTGELFF
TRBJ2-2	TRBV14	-	CASSRSGGSTRGKLFF
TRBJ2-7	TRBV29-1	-	CSVGTGPYEQYF
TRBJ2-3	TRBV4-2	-	CASSHSPLLTPTDTQYF